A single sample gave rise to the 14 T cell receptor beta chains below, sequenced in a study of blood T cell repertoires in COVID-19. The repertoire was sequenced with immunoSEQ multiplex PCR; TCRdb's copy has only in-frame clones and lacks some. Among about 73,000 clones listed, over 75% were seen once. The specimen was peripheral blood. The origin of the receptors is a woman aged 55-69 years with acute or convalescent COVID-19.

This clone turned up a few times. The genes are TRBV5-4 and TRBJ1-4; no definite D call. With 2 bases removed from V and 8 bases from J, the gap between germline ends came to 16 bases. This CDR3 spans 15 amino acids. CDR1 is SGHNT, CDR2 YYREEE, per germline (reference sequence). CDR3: CASSFAGPGGEKLFF. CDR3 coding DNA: TGTGCCAGCAGCTTTGCAGGCCCGGGAGGGGAAAAACTGTTTTTT.

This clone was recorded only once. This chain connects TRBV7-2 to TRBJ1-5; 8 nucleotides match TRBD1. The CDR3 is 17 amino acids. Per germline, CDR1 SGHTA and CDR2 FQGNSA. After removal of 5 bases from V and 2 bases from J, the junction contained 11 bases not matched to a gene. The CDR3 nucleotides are TGTGCCAGCAGCCCCCGGGGCAGGGGGCTGGGCAATCAGCCCCAGCATTTT. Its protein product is CASSPRGRGLGNQPQHF. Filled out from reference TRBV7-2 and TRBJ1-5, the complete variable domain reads GAGVSQSPSNKVTEKGKDVELRCDPISGHTALYWYRQSLGQGLEFLIYFQGNSAPDKSGLPSDRFSAERTGGSVSTLTIQRTQQEDSAVYLCASSPRGRGLGNQPQHFGDGTRLSIL.

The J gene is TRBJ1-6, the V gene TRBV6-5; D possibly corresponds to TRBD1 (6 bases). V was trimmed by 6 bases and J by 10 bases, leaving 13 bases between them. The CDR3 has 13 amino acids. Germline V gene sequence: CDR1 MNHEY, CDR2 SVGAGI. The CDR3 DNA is TGTGCCAGCAGCCCAGGGGTTCGGTCACCCCTCCACTTT. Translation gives CASSPGVRSPLHF.

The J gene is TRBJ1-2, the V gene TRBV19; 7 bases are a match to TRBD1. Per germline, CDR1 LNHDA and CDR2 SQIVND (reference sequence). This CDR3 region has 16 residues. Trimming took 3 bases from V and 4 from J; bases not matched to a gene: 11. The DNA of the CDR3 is TGTGCCAGTAGTATTTTTGGAGGGGGCGGCTTCTATGGCTACACCTTC. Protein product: CASSIFGGGGFYGYTF.

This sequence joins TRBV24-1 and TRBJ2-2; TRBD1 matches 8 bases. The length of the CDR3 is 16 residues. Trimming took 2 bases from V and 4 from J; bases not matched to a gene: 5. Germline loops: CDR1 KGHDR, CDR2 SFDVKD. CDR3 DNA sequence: TGTGCCACCAGTGATTCACAGGGGGTTCTCACCGGGGAGCTGTTTTTT. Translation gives CATSDSQGVLTGELFF.

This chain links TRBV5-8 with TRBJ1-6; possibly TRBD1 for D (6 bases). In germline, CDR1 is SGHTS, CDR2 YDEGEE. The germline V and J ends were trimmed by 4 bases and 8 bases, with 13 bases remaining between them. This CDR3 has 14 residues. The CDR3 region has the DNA TGTGCCAGCAGCGTTACAGGGTGGGATTCACCCCTCCACTTT. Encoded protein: CASSVTGWDSPLHF.

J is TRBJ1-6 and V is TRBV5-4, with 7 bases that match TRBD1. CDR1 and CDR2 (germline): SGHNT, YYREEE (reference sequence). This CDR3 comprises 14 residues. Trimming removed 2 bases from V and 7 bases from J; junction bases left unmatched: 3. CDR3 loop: CASSLQGRNSPLHF. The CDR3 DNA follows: TGTGCCAGCAGCTTACAGGGGAGGAATTCACCCCTCCACTTT. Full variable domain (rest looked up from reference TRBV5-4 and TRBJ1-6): ETGVTQSPTHLIKTRGQQVTLRCSSQSGHNTVSWYQQALGQGPQFIFQYYREEENGRGNFPPRFSGLQFPNYSSELNVNALELDDSALYLCASSLQGRNSPLHFGNGTRLTVT.

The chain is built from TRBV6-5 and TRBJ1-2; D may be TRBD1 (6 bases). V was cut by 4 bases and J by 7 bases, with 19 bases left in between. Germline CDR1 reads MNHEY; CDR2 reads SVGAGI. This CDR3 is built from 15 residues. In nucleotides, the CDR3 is TGTGCCAGCAGTTCTTTCGGCTCGGGGGGCGCTGGCTACACCTTC. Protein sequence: CASSSFGSGGAGYTF.

The CDR3: CASRITGLTTNTEAFF. The CDR3 region has the DNA TGTGCCAGTAGAATAACAGGACTAACCACGAACACTGAAGCTTTCTTT. The V call is TRBV19, the J call TRBJ1-1; tentatively, D is TRBD1 (5 bases). Trimming took 6 bases from V and 1 from J, leaving 18 bases between them. The CDR3 consists of 16 residues. CDR1 and CDR2 from the germline V gene are LNHDA and SQIVND (reference sequence).

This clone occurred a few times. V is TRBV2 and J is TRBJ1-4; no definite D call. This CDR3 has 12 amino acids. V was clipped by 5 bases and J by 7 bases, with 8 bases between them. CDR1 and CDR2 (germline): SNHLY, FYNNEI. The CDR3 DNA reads TGTGCCAGCAGTCGCTATAGTGAAAAACTGTTTTTT. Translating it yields CASSRYSEKLFF.

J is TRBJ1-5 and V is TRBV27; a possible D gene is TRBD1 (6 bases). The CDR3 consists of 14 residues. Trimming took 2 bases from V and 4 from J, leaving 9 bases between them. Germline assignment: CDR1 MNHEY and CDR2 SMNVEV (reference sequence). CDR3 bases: TGTGCCAGCAGTTTAGGGACACCAAATCAGCCCCAGCATTTT. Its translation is CASSLGTPNQPQHF.

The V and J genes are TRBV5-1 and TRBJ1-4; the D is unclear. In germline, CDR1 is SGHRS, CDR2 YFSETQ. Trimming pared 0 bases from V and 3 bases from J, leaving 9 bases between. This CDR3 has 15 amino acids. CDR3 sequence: CASSLGVGANEKLFF. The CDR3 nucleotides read TGCGCCAGCAGCTTGGGGGTCGGAGCTAATGAAAAACTGTTTTTT.

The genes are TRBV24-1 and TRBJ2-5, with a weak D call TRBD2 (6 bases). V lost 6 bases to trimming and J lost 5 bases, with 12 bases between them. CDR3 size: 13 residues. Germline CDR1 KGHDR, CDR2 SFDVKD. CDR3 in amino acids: CATSLGGSETQYF. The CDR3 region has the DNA TGTGCCACCAGTCTGGGGGGATCGGAGACCCAGTACTTC.

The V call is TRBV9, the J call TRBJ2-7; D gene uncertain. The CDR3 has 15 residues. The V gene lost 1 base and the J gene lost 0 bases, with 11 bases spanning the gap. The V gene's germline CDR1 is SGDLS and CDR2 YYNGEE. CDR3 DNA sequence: TGTGCCAGCAGCGTATCCCCAGGTAGCTCCTACGAGCAGTACTTC. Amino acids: CASSVSPGSSYEQYF.